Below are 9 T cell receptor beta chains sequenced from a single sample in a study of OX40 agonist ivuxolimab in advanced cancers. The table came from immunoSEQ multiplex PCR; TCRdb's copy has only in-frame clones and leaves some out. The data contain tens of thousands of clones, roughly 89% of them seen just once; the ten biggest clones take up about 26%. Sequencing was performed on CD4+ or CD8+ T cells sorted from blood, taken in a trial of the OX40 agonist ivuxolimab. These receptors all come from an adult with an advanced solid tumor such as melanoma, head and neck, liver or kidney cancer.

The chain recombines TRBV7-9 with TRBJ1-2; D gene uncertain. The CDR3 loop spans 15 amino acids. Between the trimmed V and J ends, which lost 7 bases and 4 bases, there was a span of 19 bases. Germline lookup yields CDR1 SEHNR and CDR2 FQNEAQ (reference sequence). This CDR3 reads CASTAPAPSGYGYTF. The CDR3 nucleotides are TGTGCCAGCACCGCCCCTGCGCCTAGCGGCTATGGCTACACCTTC.

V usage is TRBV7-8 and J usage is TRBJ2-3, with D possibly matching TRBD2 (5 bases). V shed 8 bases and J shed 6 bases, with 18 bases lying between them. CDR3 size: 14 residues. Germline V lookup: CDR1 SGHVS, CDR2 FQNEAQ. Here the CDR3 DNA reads TGTGCCAGCGGCACCCGCGCGGGCGGTGATACGCAGTATTTT. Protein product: CASGTRAGGDTQYF.

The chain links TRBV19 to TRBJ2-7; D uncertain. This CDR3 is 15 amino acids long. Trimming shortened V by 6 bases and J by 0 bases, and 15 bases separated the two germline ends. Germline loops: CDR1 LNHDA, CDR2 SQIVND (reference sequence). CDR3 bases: TGTGCCAGTAGCAACGCGGCGTCCAGCTCCTACGAGCAGTACTTC. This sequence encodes CASSNAASSSYEQYF.

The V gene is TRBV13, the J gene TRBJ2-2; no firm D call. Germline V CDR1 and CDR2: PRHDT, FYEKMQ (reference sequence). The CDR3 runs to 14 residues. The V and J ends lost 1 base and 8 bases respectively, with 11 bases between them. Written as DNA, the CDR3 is TGTGCCAGCAGCTTAGAAGGTAGAGGTGGGGAGCTGTTTTTT. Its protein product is CASSLEGRGGELFF.

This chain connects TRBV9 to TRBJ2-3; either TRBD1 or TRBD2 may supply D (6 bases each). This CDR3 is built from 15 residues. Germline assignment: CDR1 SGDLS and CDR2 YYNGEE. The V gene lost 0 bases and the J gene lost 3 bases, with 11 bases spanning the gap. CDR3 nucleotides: TGTGCCAGCAGCGTAGGGAGGGGGAGAACAGATACGCAGTATTTT. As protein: CASSVGRGRTDTQYF. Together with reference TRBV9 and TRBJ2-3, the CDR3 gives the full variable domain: DSGVTQTPKHLITATGQRVTLRCSPRSGDLSVYWYQQSLDQGLQFLIQYYNGEERAKGNILERFSAQQFPDLHSELNLSSLELGDSALYFCASSVGRGRTDTQYFGPGTRLTVL.

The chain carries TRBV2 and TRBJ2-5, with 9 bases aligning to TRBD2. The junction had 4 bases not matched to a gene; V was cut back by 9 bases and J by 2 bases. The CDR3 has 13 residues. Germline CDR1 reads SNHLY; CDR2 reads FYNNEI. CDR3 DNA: TGTGCCAGAGCGGGGGGAACACAAGAGACCCAGTACTTC. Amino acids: CARAGGTQETQYF.

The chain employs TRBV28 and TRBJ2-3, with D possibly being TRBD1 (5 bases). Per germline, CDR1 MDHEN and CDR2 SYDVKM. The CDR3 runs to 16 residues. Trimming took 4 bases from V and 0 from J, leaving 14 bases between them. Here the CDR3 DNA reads TGTGCCAGCAGTTCCCGACAGACTCTCAGCACAGATACGCAGTATTTT. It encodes CASSSRQTLSTDTQYF.

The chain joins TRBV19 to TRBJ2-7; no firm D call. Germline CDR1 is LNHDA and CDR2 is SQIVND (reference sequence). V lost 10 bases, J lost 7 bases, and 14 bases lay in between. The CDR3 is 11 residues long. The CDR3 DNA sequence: TGTGCCACCATTAAGCTCGGAGAGCAGTACTTC. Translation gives CATIKLGEQYF.

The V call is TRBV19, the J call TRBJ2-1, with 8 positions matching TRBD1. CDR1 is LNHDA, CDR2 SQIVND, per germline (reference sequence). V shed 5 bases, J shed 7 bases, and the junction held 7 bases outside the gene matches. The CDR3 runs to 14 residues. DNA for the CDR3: TGTGCCAGTAGTCCAAGGACAGGGTGGAATGAGCAGTTCTTC. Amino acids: CASSPRTGWNEQFF.